This T cell receptor beta chain was sequenced in a study of T cells in tuberculosis. Produced via immunoSEQ multiplex PCR; TCRdb's table is partial and in-frame only. The sample shows some 26,000 clones, more than 90% of them seen only once. The clonotype comes from a donor aged 10-29 years with latent tuberculosis or without tuberculosis infection. Some clones in this sample may be carry-over from other donors' samples. Sample: PBMCs.

In DNA, the CDR3 is TGTGCCAGCAGCGCCGCAGGTCGCCAGGATAGGGAGACCCAGTACTTC. This codes for CASSAAGRQDRETQYF. The J gene is TRBJ2-5, the V gene TRBV27; D remains ambiguous. With 6 bases removed from V and 5 bases from J, the gap between germline ends came to 22 bases. There are 16 residues in the CDR3. Looked up from germline, CDR1 is MNHEY and CDR2 is SMNVEV (reference sequence).